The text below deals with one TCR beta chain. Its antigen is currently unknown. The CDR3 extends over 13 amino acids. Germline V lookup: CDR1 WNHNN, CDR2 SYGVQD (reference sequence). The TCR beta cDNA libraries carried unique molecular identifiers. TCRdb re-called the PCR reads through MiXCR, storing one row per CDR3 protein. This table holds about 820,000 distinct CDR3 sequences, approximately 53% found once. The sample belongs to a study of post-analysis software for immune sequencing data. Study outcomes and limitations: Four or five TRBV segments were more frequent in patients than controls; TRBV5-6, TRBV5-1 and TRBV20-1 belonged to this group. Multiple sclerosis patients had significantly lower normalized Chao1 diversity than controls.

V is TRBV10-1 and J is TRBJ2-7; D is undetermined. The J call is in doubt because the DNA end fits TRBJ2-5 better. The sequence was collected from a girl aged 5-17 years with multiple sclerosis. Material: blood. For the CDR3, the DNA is TGCGCCAGCAGCGATTTCGCCGAAAAGACCCAGTACTTC. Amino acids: CASSDFAEKTQYF.